The TCR beta chain described here comes from a study of OX40 agonist ivuxolimab in advanced cancers. Study-level points and caveats: Clonal expansion was seen in CD4+ and CD8+ blood T cells by week 6 at 0.1 to 3.0 mg/kg.

TCRdb keeps only in-frame clones here, not all; method: immunoSEQ multiplex PCR. The profile shows about 45,000 clones, about nine tenths of them singletons. CDR3 length: 15 amino acids. The germline gives CDR1 LNHDA, CDR2 SQIVND (reference sequence). V was clipped by 5 bases and J by 2 bases; unmatched bases: 6. A note on this clone: Its antigen is as yet unknown.

The sample here was CD4+ or CD8+ T cells sorted from blood, taken in a trial of the OX40 agonist ivuxolimab. The rearrangement links TRBV19 to TRBJ2-3; 8 nucleotides line up with TRBD2. This sequence was found in an adult with an advanced solid tumor such as melanoma, head and neck, liver or kidney cancer. CDR3 bases: TGTGCCAGTAGTCATGGGACTAGGTCCACAGATACGCAGTATTTT. It is translated as CASSHGTRSTDTQYF.